The rows below give T cell receptor beta chains drawn from one sample of a study of OX40 agonist ivuxolimab in advanced cancers. TCRdb's copy holds only in-frame clones and misses some; the assay was immunoSEQ multiplex PCR. The table lists more than 30,000 clones, roughly 77% of them singletons. The starting material was CD4+ or CD8+ T cells sorted from blood, obtained in a trial of the OX40 agonist ivuxolimab. The receptors stem from an adult with an advanced solid tumor such as melanoma, head and neck, liver or kidney cancer. Each CDR3 is given with its conserved first and last residue. Each record gives: V gene, clone size, J gene, CDR3 length, D gene, CDR3 DNA, CDR3 protein. A D gene is named only where the DNA matches it firmly. Clone size is not always given. Where it is, it says once, few, many or a class for expanded clones.

v_gene: TRBV19; abundance: .; j_gene: TRBJ1-6; len: 15; d_gene: .; CDR3nt: TGTGCCAGTAGTACCCGGGGCAGATATAATTCACCCCTCCACTTT; CDR3aa: CASSTRGRYNSPLHF
v_gene: TRBV7-2; abundance: .; j_gene: TRBJ2-5; len: 14; d_gene: .; CDR3nt: TGTGCCAGCAGCGACCCCGGGGCGTGGGAGACCCAGTACTTC; CDR3aa: CASSDPGAWETQYF
v_gene: TRBV6-1; abundance: once; j_gene: TRBJ1-2; len: 13; d_gene: .; CDR3nt: TGTGCCAGCAGTAAAACAACTAACTATGGCTACACCTTC; CDR3aa: CASSKTTNYGYTF
v_gene: TRBV9; abundance: .; j_gene: TRBJ2-3; len: 14; d_gene: .; CDR3nt: TGTGCCAGCAGCGTAGTGTTTGGATCCGATACGCAGTATTTT; CDR3aa: CASSVVFGSDTQYF
v_gene: TRBV6-6; abundance: .; j_gene: TRBJ2-3; len: 13; d_gene: .; CDR3nt: TGTGCCAGCAGGGGGGGGCAGACAGATACGCAGTATTTT; CDR3aa: CASRGGQTDTQYF
v_gene: TRBV19; abundance: .; j_gene: TRBJ1-2; len: 14; d_gene: .; CDR3nt: TGTGCCAGTACCCCGGAGGGAATCGGTTGGGGCTACACCTTC; CDR3aa: CASTPEGIGWGYTF
v_gene: TRBV28; abundance: few; j_gene: TRBJ2-3; len: 15; d_gene: TRBD2; CDR3nt: TGTGCCACCCGGCCAGGCGGGAGTAGGGCAGATACGCAGTATTTT; CDR3aa: CATRPGGSRADTQYF
v_gene: TRBV30; abundance: .; j_gene: TRBJ2-6; len: 18; d_gene: TRBD1; CDR3nt: TGTGCCTGGAGTCCCCGGGACAGACCCACTTATGGGGCCAACGTCCTGACTTTC; CDR3aa: CAWSPRDRPTYGANVLTF
v_gene: TRBV27; abundance: .; j_gene: TRBJ2-2; len: 15; d_gene: .; CDR3nt: TGTGCCAGCAGTTCCTGGGGGATGAACACCGGGGAGCTGTTTTTT; CDR3aa: CASSSWGMNTGELFF
v_gene: TRBV7-3; abundance: .; j_gene: TRBJ1-1; len: 16; d_gene: TRBD1; CDR3nt: TGTGCCAGCAGCTTATCATCGACAGGGGGGATCACTGAAGCTTTCTTT; CDR3aa: CASSLSSTGGITEAFF
v_gene: TRBV7-6; abundance: .; j_gene: TRBJ2-7; len: 17; d_gene: .; CDR3nt: TGTGCCAGCAGCCGCCTCCGTGGGACTGAAAGCTCCTACGAGCAGTACTTC; CDR3aa: CASSRLRGTESSYEQYF
v_gene: TRBV11-3; abundance: few; j_gene: TRBJ2-3; len: 13; d_gene: .; CDR3nt: TGTGCCAGCAGCAGAGGCCGGAGAGATACGCAGTATTTT; CDR3aa: CASSRGRRDTQYF
v_gene: TRBV5-1; abundance: .; j_gene: TRBJ1-2; len: 15; d_gene: TRBD1; CDR3nt: TGCGCCAGCAGCTTTTGGGACAGGGGGATTGGTGGCTACACCTTC; CDR3aa: CASSFWDRGIGGYTF
v_gene: TRBV7-3; abundance: .; j_gene: TRBJ2-5; len: 17; d_gene: .; CDR3nt: TGTGCCAGCAGCCTTAACAGAGGGGTAGCGGGACAGGAGACCCAGTACTTC; CDR3aa: CASSLNRGVAGQETQYF
v_gene: TRBV7-8; abundance: .; j_gene: TRBJ2-1; len: 15; d_gene: TRBD2; CDR3nt: TGTGCCAGCAGCTTATTAACCCTAGCGGGAAATGAGCAGTTCTTC; CDR3aa: CASSLLTLAGNEQFF
v_gene: TRBV6-5; abundance: .; j_gene: TRBJ1-1; len: 11; d_gene: .; CDR3nt: TGTGCCAGCAGTTACGGGCAGAAAGCTTTCTTT; CDR3aa: CASSYGQKAFF
v_gene: TRBV5-1; abundance: .; j_gene: TRBJ2-5; len: 18; d_gene: TRBD2; CDR3nt: TGCGCCAGCAGCCGATACCCGGGACTAGCGGGGGGGCAAGAGACCCAGTACTTC; CDR3aa: CASSRYPGLAGGQETQYF
v_gene: TRBV5-4; abundance: .; j_gene: TRBJ1-2; len: 13; d_gene: .; CDR3nt: TGTGCCAGCAGCGCCCAACGGGGGTACGGCTACACCTTC; CDR3aa: CASSAQRGYGYTF
v_gene: TRBV28; abundance: .; j_gene: TRBJ2-7; len: 11; d_gene: .; CDR3nt: TGTGCCAGCAGTTTCCGCTACGAGCAGTACTTC; CDR3aa: CASSFRYEQYF
v_gene: TRBV4-1; abundance: .; j_gene: TRBJ2-5; len: 16; d_gene: TRBD1; CDR3nt: TGCGCCAGCAGCGAATTTCTTGACAGGGGGAAAGAGACCCAGTACTTC; CDR3aa: CASSEFLDRGKETQYF
v_gene: TRBV6-5; abundance: .; j_gene: TRBJ1-1; len: 14; d_gene: .; CDR3nt: TGTGCCAGCAGTGATTACAGAGCTAACACTGAAGCTTTCTTT; CDR3aa: CASSDYRANTEAFF
v_gene: TRBV2; abundance: .; j_gene: TRBJ1-2; len: 12; d_gene: .; CDR3nt: TGTGCCAGCAGTGAAAGGCCAGGGGGCTACACCTTC; CDR3aa: CASSERPGGYTF
v_gene: TRBV6-6; abundance: .; j_gene: TRBJ1-3; len: 15; d_gene: .; CDR3nt: TGTGCCAGCAGTTACGGTGAAGGGTCTGGAAACACCATATATTTT; CDR3aa: CASSYGEGSGNTIYF
v_gene: TRBV11-2; abundance: .; j_gene: TRBJ2-2; len: 14; d_gene: .; CDR3nt: TGTGCCAGCAGCTTATCCCCCAATGTGGGGGAGCTGTTTTTT; CDR3aa: CASSLSPNVGELFF
v_gene: TRBV19; abundance: large; j_gene: TRBJ1-5; len: 13; d_gene: .; CDR3nt: TGTGCCAGCACGGAAGTTAGCAATCAGCCCCAGCATTTT; CDR3aa: CASTEVSNQPQHF
v_gene: TRBV28; abundance: .; j_gene: TRBJ1-2; len: 12; d_gene: .; CDR3nt: TGTGCCAGCAGACCAGCTCTCTATGGCTACACCTTC; CDR3aa: CASRPALYGYTF
v_gene: TRBV6-1; abundance: .; j_gene: TRBJ2-7; len: 17; d_gene: TRBD2; CDR3nt: TGTGCCAGCAGTGAATCGTTTTTAGCGGGAGGGTCCTACGAGCAGTACTTC; CDR3aa: CASSESFLAGGSYEQYF
v_gene: TRBV5-4; abundance: .; j_gene: TRBJ2-7; len: 16; d_gene: .; CDR3nt: TGTGCCAGCAGCTCGTCTCCGAACAGAGGACCCTACGAGCAGTACTTC; CDR3aa: CASSSSPNRGPYEQYF
v_gene: TRBV4-1; abundance: .; j_gene: TRBJ2-1; len: 15; d_gene: TRBD2; CDR3nt: TGCGCCAGCAGCGGGGGCTACGGGAGGGTCCATGAGCAGTTCTTC; CDR3aa: CASSGGYGRVHEQFF
v_gene: TRBV5-1; abundance: .; j_gene: TRBJ2-6; len: 15; d_gene: .; CDR3nt: TGCGCCAGCAGCTACGGCGGCTCTGGGGCCAACGTCCTGACTTTC; CDR3aa: CASSYGGSGANVLTF
v_gene: TRBV6-6; abundance: .; j_gene: TRBJ1-5; len: 12; d_gene: .; CDR3nt: TGTGCCAGCAGCCCAGGTGATCAGCCCCAGCATTTT; CDR3aa: CASSPGDQPQHF
v_gene: TRBV7-2; abundance: .; j_gene: TRBJ2-7; len: 15; d_gene: .; CDR3nt: TGTGCCAGCAGCTTAAGTGGGGCAGGGCCCTACGAGCAGTACTTC; CDR3aa: CASSLSGAGPYEQYF
v_gene: TRBV5-6; abundance: .; j_gene: TRBJ2-3; len: 15; d_gene: TRBD2; CDR3nt: TGTGCCAGCAGCTTTAGCGGGGGTAACACAGATACGCAGTATTTT; CDR3aa: CASSFSGGNTDTQYF
v_gene: TRBV30; abundance: .; j_gene: TRBJ2-3; len: 16; d_gene: .; CDR3nt: TGTGCCTGGAGAAAACAGGCTAGTGGTATTGCAGATACGCAGTATTTT; CDR3aa: CAWRKQASGIADTQYF
v_gene: TRBV28; abundance: few; j_gene: TRBJ1-5; len: 15; d_gene: TRBD1; CDR3nt: TGTGCCAGCAGTAAGCCAGGGGGGGACAATCAGCCCCAGCATTTT; CDR3aa: CASSKPGGDNQPQHF
v_gene: TRBV27; abundance: .; j_gene: TRBJ1-4; len: 15; d_gene: .; CDR3nt: TGTGCCAGCAGTCCCTCGGTGGGGGTAGGTGAAAAACTGTTTTTT; CDR3aa: CASSPSVGVGEKLFF
v_gene: TRBV9; abundance: .; j_gene: TRBJ2-1; len: 14; d_gene: TRBD2; CDR3nt: TGTGCCAGCAGCGTAGGCGGGGGTGGCGATGAGCAGTTCTTC; CDR3aa: CASSVGGGGDEQFF
v_gene: TRBV5-4; abundance: .; j_gene: TRBJ2-2; len: 17; d_gene: TRBD2; CDR3nt: TGTGCCAGCAGCCGGGGGGCTAGCGGGAAAGACGTGCGGGAGCTGTTTTTT; CDR3aa: CASSRGASGKDVRELFF
v_gene: TRBV5-1; abundance: .; j_gene: TRBJ1-5; len: 14; d_gene: .; CDR3nt: TGCGCCAGCAGCCCGGCGGGGGGCAATCAGCCCCAGCATTTT; CDR3aa: CASSPAGGNQPQHF
v_gene: TRBV9; abundance: once; j_gene: TRBJ1-2; len: 11; d_gene: .; CDR3nt: TGTGCCTCAGCGGCAAACTATGGCTACACCTTC; CDR3aa: CASAANYGYTF
v_gene: TRBV30; abundance: .; j_gene: TRBJ2-1; len: 13; d_gene: .; CDR3nt: TGTGCCTGGAGTCTCGACCAATGGGGGGAGCAGTTCTTC; CDR3aa: CAWSLDQWGEQFF